The clone carrying this TCR beta chain was counted a few times. Antigen specificity is unknown. The CDR3 contains 12 residues. The germline V gene has CDR1 SGHTA and CDR2 FQGNSA. Trimming removed 1 base from V and 7 bases from J, with 7 bases in between. Combining a sample-barcoded 5' primer with a J-beta primer mix, a second PCR ran for about 7 to 12 cycles. Using its own MiXCR run on the 5' RACE reads, TCRdb lists one record per CDR3 protein. The sample has about 1.4 million distinct CDR3 sequences, roughly 60% seen once. The sample originates from a study of blood T cells in healthy people across ages. About the research overall: Roughly one uniquely barcoded beta molecule per two T cells was captured.

Caucasian individuals from Russia who were healthy and aged roughly 6 to 90 acted as donors. Study results and limitations: Investigators viewed diversity estimates from one million T cells as underestimates, the study reported.

This chain uses TRBV7-2 with TRBJ1-1; D is unresolved. Sequencing input: blood. This receptor was identified in a man aged 18 to 29 in good health. As DNA, the CDR3 is TGTGCCAGCAGCTTAGTAGGCTATGAAGCTTTCTTT. Translated, it gives CASSLVGYEAFF.